One TCR beta chain is described in this entry. This sample stems from a study of blood T cell repertoires in COVID-19. Study-level background: Acute and convalescent COVID-19 specimens originated in the United States, Italy and Spain. T cells, B-cell-depleted T cells, or PBMCs supplied cDNA or gDNA.

Authors' methods: It was from reference gene primer amplification that nucleated cell counts were estimated. The repertoire was sequenced with immunoSEQ multiplex PCR; TCRdb's copy has only in-frame clones and lacks some. The D gene and trimming were derived from the DNA, and the V and J assignments and clone size from that table. There are 150,000 to 200,000 clones in the sample; almost 80% occur only once, and 26% lies in the top ten. The CDR3 consists of 14 residues. V was pared by 8 bases and J by 3 bases, with 14 bases between. Germline CDR1 is MNHNY and CDR2 is SVGAGI (reference sequence). Sequenced input: peripheral blood. The receptor comes from a woman aged 70 to 79 with acute or convalescent COVID-19. The chain uses TRBV6-6 and TRBJ1-3; weak D call: TRBD1 (6 bases). In DNA, the CDR3 is TGTGCCAGCGAGGGGGTCAGGGGTGGAAACACCATATATTTT. It codes for CASEGVRGGNTIYF.